What follows are 21 T cell receptor beta chains derived from one specimen sequenced in a study of blood T cell repertoires in COVID-19. The data were produced by immunoSEQ multiplex PCR, yet TCRdb's version contains in-frame clones alone and is incomplete. The data show 250,000 to 300,000 clones, around nine tenths seen once. Sequencing used peripheral blood. Receptor source: a woman younger than 45 with COVID-19, enrolled during active disease.

This clone was detected only a few times. The chain combines TRBV27 with TRBJ1-5; TRBD1 might be the D (5 bases). Germline CDR1 MNHEY, CDR2 SMNVEV (reference sequence). This CDR3 contains 13 residues. V was clipped by 2 bases and J by 7 bases, with 9 bases between them. The CDR3 nucleotides are TGTGCCAGCAGTTTAGCGGGGGACCAGCCCCAGCATTTT. Protein: CASSLAGDQPQHF.

V and J are TRBV30 and TRBJ2-1; no reliable D call. This CDR3 is built from 11 residues. In germline, CDR1 is GTSNPN, CDR2 SVGIG (reference sequence). V was trimmed by 2 bases and J by 9 bases, leaving 8 bases between them. CDR3 nucleotides: TGTGCCTGGAGTTCTTCTAGTGAGCAGTTCTTC. It translates to CAWSSSSEQFF.

This chain connects TRBV18 to TRBJ1-2; 8 bases match TRBD1. The V gene's germline CDR1 is KGHSH and CDR2 LQKENI. The ends lost 2 bases at V and 4 bases at J; junction bases unmatched: 6. This CDR3 spans 15 amino acids. The CDR3 loop reads CASSPGQGSGYGYTF. CDR3 bases: TGTGCCAGCTCACCAGGACAGGGATCGGGCTATGGCTACACCTTC. Complete variable domain (other parts from reference TRBV18 and TRBJ1-2): NAGVMQNPRHLVRRRGQEARLRCSPMKGHSHVYWYRQLPEEGLKFMVYLQKENIIDESGMPKERFSAEFPKEGPSILRIQQVVRGDSAAYFCASSPGQGSGYGYTFGSGTRLTVV.

The rearrangement uses TRBV30 and TRBJ2-5; the D gene is possibly TRBD2 (6 bases). This CDR3 spans 14 amino acids. V was clipped by 0 bases and J by 3 bases, with 11 bases between them. Per germline, CDR1 GTSNPN and CDR2 SVGIG (reference sequence). CDR3 amino acids: CAWSVNRREETQYF. CDR3 coding DNA: TGTGCCTGGAGTGTAAATCGGAGGGAAGAGACCCAGTACTTC.

V gene TRBV28 combines with J gene TRBJ1-3; no definite D call. The CDR3 has 17 amino acids. Looked up from germline, CDR1 is MDHEN and CDR2 is SYDVKM. Between the trimmed V and J ends, which lost 4 bases and 4 bases, there was a span of 20 bases. CDR3 coding DNA: TGTGCCAGCAGTTCCCCCGGTGGGAGGGAAGGAGGAAACACCATATATTTT. This encodes CASSSPGGREGGNTIYF.

The chain combines TRBV7-2 with TRBJ2-5, with 7 bases aligning to TRBD1. Germline V CDR1 and CDR2: SGHTA, FQGNSA. The CDR3 spans 16 residues. Trimming removed 5 bases from V and 1 base from J; junction bases left unmatched: 10. CDR3 DNA: TGTGCCAGCAGCGCTGCGTCCGGGACAGTCCAAGAGACCCAGTACTTC. Encoded protein: CASSAASGTVQETQYF.

J is TRBJ1-1 and V is TRBV5-1; 11 nucleotides agree with TRBD1. The CDR3 covers 16 residues. V lost 0 bases to trimming and J lost 1 base; unmatched junction nucleotides: 2. CDR1 and CDR2 (germline): SGHRS, YFSETQ. The CDR3 is CASSLVDRGPNTEAFF. The CDR3 nucleotides are TGCGCCAGCAGCTTGGTGGACAGGGGGCCGAACACTGAAGCTTTCTTT.

The chain has TRBV27 and TRBJ2-1; tentative D call: TRBD1 (6 bases). The V gene's germline CDR1 is MNHEY and CDR2 SMNVEV (reference sequence). Trimming removed 0 bases from V and 9 bases from J, with 9 bases in between. This CDR3 is built from 13 residues. The CDR3 DNA reads as TGTGCCAGCAGTTTATCGGGGGCAGGTGAGCAGTTCTTC. Its translation: CASSLSGAGEQFF.

This sequence joins TRBV7-8 and TRBJ1-1; no clear D gene. Germline V gene data show CDR1 as SGHVS and CDR2 as FQNEAQ. V lost 1 base, J lost 0 bases, and 9 bases lay in between. The CDR3 runs 15 residues. CDR3 DNA sequence: TGTGCCAGCAGCTTAGTTGTCGGAGTGAACACTGAAGCTTTCTTT. This translates into CASSLVVGVNTEAFF.

This clone was counted a single time. The chain uses TRBV7-6 and TRBJ2-5, with 10 bases fitting TRBD1. In germline, CDR1 is SGHVS, CDR2 FNYEAQ. V lost 6 bases and J lost 5; bases outside the gene matches: 9. The CDR3 spans 15 residues. The CDR3 DNA reads as TGTGCCAGCAGAGACGGACAGGGGGAACGGGAGACCCAGTACTTC. Its protein product is CASRDGQGERETQYF. The full variable domain, its missing parts supplied by reference TRBV7-6 and TRBJ2-5, is GAGVSQSPRYKVTKRGQDVALRCDPISGHVSLYWYRQALGQGPEFLTYFNYEAQQDKSGLPNDRFSAERPEGSISTLTIQRTEQRDSAMYRCASRDGQGERETQYFGPGTRLLVL.

The chain recombines TRBV14 with TRBJ2-5, with 9 bases that match TRBD2. Per germline, CDR1 SGHDN and CDR2 FVKESK. The CDR3 length is 19 residues. J was trimmed by 0 bases and V by 2 bases; bases with no gene match: 13. The CDR3, as DNA: TGTGCCAGCAGCCAACTGGGCGGGCTAGCGGGACCATACCAAGAGACCCAGTACTTC. Protein product: CASSQLGGLAGPYQETQYF.

Note on this clone: Additional DNA sequences in this sample encode the identical CDR3. The chain is built from TRBV6-4 and TRBJ2-3; TRBD2 agrees at 10 bases. V was clipped by 0 bases and J by 4 bases; unmatched bases: 1. In germline, CDR1 is MRHNA, CDR2 SNTAGT. This CDR3 comprises 15 residues. CDR3 DNA sequence: TGTGCCAGCAGTGACTCACTAGCGGGACCAGATACGCAGTATTTT. Its protein product is CASSDSLAGPDTQYF.

The chain joins TRBV3-1 (or the pseudogene TRBV3-2) to TRBJ1-4; D is unclear. Germline CDR1 and CDR2: LGHDT and YNNKEL (reference sequence). Trimming stripped 6 bases from V and 1 base from J, with 12 bases between. The CDR3 covers 15 residues. The DNA of the CDR3 is TGTGCCAGCAGACACAGCGGAGGAACTAATGAAAAACTGTTTTTT. This sequence encodes CASRHSGGTNEKLFF.

The chain couples TRBV28 to TRBJ1-1, with D unclear. The germline V and J ends were trimmed by 6 bases and 4 bases, with 18 bases remaining between them. CDR1 is MDHEN, CDR2 SYDVKM, per germline. The CDR3 totals 15 residues. The CDR3 loop is CASSLIGAGSTEAFF. Here the CDR3 DNA reads TGTGCCAGCAGCCTGATTGGTGCGGGAAGCACTGAAGCTTTCTTT.

On this clone itself: Compared with germline, one end of the junction differs, possibly owing to a read error. V is TRBV18 and J is TRBJ2-3; TRBD2 agrees at 12 bases. Germline lookup yields CDR1 KGHSH and CDR2 LQKENI. CDR3 length: 16 residues. CDR3 DNA: TGTGCCAGCTCGACTAGCGGGAGCGGGAACACAGATGCGCAGTATTTT. It specifies CASSTSGSGNTDAQYF. The full variable domain, in which reference TRBV18 and TRBJ2-3 provide the parts outside the CDR3, is NAGVMQNPRHLVRRRGQEARLRCSPMKGHSHVYWYRQLPEEGLKFMVYLQKENIIDESGMPKERFSAEFPKEGPSILRIQQVVRGDSAAYFCASSTSGSGNTDAQYFGPGTRLTVL.

The chain has TRBV19 and TRBJ2-5, with 10 bases identical to TRBD1. The CDR3 is 16 amino acids. Germline assignment: CDR1 LNHDA and CDR2 SQIVND (reference sequence). Trimming removed 4 bases from V and 5 bases from J; junction bases left unmatched: 10. The CDR3, as DNA: TGTGCCAGTAGTACTTATCGACAGGGGGCCGGTGAGACCCAGTACTTC. This gives the protein CASSTYRQGAGETQYF.

This clone appeared once. The chain links TRBV3-1 (or the pseudogene TRBV3-2) to TRBJ2-3; TRBD1 might be the D (5 bases). With 0 bases removed from V and 0 bases from J, the gap between germline ends came to 7 bases. Germline loops: CDR1 LGHDT, CDR2 YNNKEL (reference sequence). There are 15 residues in the CDR3. The CDR3 DNA follows: TGTGCCAGCAGCCAAGACAGGGCCAGCACAGATACGCAGTATTTT. It codes for CASSQDRASTDTQYF.

This clone was picked up one time. The chain employs TRBV5-1 and TRBJ2-1, with TRBD2 identical over 11 bases. The J segment lost 5 bases and the V segment lost 6 bases, leaving 10 bases of the junction unmatched. This CDR3 has 16 residues. Germline V lookup: CDR1 SGHRS, CDR2 YFSETQ. The CDR3 protein is CASTPLLAGAHNEQFF. DNA of the CDR3: TGCGCCAGCACCCCCCTACTAGCGGGAGCTCACAATGAGCAGTTCTTC.

The rearrangement joins TRBV10-3 to TRBJ1-2; D remains ambiguous. CDR1 and CDR2 (germline): ENHRY, SYGVKD. The CDR3 runs to 12 residues. Trimming pared 10 bases from V and 2 bases from J, leaving 11 bases between. CDR3 coding DNA: TGTGCCACCCTGACAACCAACTATGGCTACACCTTC. Its protein is CATLTTNYGYTF.

The genes are TRBV19 and TRBJ1-5; 7 nucleotides agree with TRBD1. The CDR3 length is 15 residues. Germline lookup yields CDR1 LNHDA and CDR2 SQIVND (reference sequence). J gave up 1 base and V 6 bases, and 6 bases lay outside the gene matches. The CDR3 nucleotides read TGTGCCAGTAGCGGGACAGTTAGGAGCAATCAGCCCCAGCATTTT. As protein: CASSGTVRSNQPQHF.

This clone occurred once. The V gene is TRBV7-9, the J gene TRBJ1-1, with 8 bases that match TRBD1. The CDR3 has 13 amino acids. Germline V lookup: CDR1 SEHNR, CDR2 FQNEAQ (reference sequence). The V and J ends lost 6 bases and 3 bases, in that order; junction bases with no gene match: 3. DNA of the CDR3: TGTGCCAGCAGACCAGGGGGCCACACTGAAGCTTTCTTT. Its translation is CASRPGGHTEAFF.